This T cell receptor (beta chain) is drawn from a study of shared clonotypes between healthy human individuals. On the study more broadly: Researchers assigned three CD4 naive, three CD4 memory, two CD8 naive and one CD8 memory plate to each donor.

Measured with immunoSEQ multiplex PCR; TCRdb has only the in-frame clones, and not every one. The data contain 2 million to 2.5 million clones, about 95% of them singletons. Germline-derived CDR1 and CDR2 are LNHNV and YYDKDF (reference sequence). CDR3 size: 16 residues. With 5 bases removed from V and 0 bases from J, the gap between germline ends came to 14 bases. CD8 cells classed as naive were CD45RO-negative and positively selected for CCR7, excluding terminally differentiated effector memory CD45RA+ cells. This sequence joins TRBV15 and TRBJ2-1; D is possibly TRBD2 (5 bases). Sequencing was done on a sample of naive CD8+ T cells sorted from blood. This receptor was obtained from a young man in good health. The CDR3, as DNA: TGTGCCACCAGCCCCTGGACTTCAAGCTCCTACAATGAGCAGTTCTTC. Amino acid sequence: CATSPWTSSSYNEQFF.